The present TCR beta chain was sequenced within a study of human T cells and chemical hapten exposure. Each CDR3 protein gets one entry after TCRdb re-called the RACE reads with MiXCR. The sample contains 350,000 to 450,000 distinct CDR3 sequences, roughly 5% of which appear only once. The CDR3 is 12 amino acids. Trimming shortened V by 9 bases and J by 2 bases, and 10 bases separated the two germline ends. Sample time point: pre-sensitization, week 0. The treatment here: therapeutic diphenylcyclopropenone sensitization with weekly scalp DPC. The J gene is TRBJ1-2, the V gene TRBV12-3 or TRBV12-4, with D perhaps TRBD1 (6 bases). The sequencing here drew on whole blood, taken in connection with sensitization to the hapten diphenylcyclopropenone (DPC). The TCR sequence derives from a woman in her fifties or sixties with alopecia areata. Some clones in this sample may be carry-over from other donors' samples. CDR3 amino acids: CASKQGNYGYTF. The CDR3 DNA follows: TGTGCCAGTAAACAGGGAAACTATGGCTACACCTTC.